This is a list of T cell receptor beta chains from one sample in a study of CD8 T cells in ankylosing spondylitis. TCRdb called the 5' RACE reads again in MiXCR, with one record for every CDR3 protein. Counted here are 350,000 to 400,000 distinct CDR3 sequences, approximately 22% occurring once; the ten biggest clones make up roughly 14%. The material sequenced was blood, either unsorted or a sorted T cell fraction (not recorded which). These receptors were obtained from a male donor with ankylosing spondylitis or in good health (not recorded which). Both conserved end residues are part of each CDR3. The order of the fields is J gene, CDR3 length, V gene, clone size, D gene, CDR3 DNA, CDR3 protein. D genes are given only for firm matches. Clone size is shown for a subset of rows, as once, few, many or a class of expanded clone.

>TRBJ2-1|14|TRBV28|few|TRBD2
TGTGCCAGCAGCCGACTAGCGGGGGCCAGGGAGCAGTTCTTC
CASSRLAGAREQFF
>TRBJ1-2|13|TRBV12-5|.|.
TGTGCTAGTGGTTTGGTACTGGAGGGAGGCTACACCTTC
CASGLVLEGGYTF
>TRBJ2-2|14|TRBV12-3/TRBV12-4|few|.
TGTGCCAGCAGGGGACAACCGAACACCGGGGAGCTGTTTTTT
CASRGQPNTGELFF
>TRBJ2-2|14|TRBV4-1|few|.
TGCGCCAGCAGCCAAGGTTGGGGTCCCGGGGAGCTGTTTTTT
CASSQGWGPGELFF
>TRBJ2-3|16|TRBV7-6|.|.
TGTGCCAGCAGCTACCGAGACCTAGCGAGCACAGATACGCAGTATTTT
CASSYRDLASTDTQYF
>TRBJ2-1|16|TRBV7-6|.|TRBD2
TGTGCCAGCAGCCAGGCGCCCGGGAGGGCCTACAATGAGCAGTTCTTC
CASSQAPGRAYNEQFF
>TRBJ2-3|15|TRBV6-4|few|TRBD2
TGTGCCAGCAGTGTACTAGCGGGGGGGCCTGGTACGCAGTATTTT
CASSVLAGGPGTQYF
>TRBJ1-5|16|TRBV11-2|.|.
TGTGCCAGCAGCGCACATCCCAGGGATAGCAATCAGCCCCAGCATTTT
CASSAHPRDSNQPQHF
>TRBJ2-7|15|TRBV5-1|few|TRBD1
TGCGCCAGCAGCAACACACAGGGGGATCCCTACGAGCAGTACTTC
CASSNTQGDPYEQYF
>TRBJ1-3|15|TRBV30|.|.
TGTGCCTGGAGTGTGTACAGGGACTCTGGAAACACCATATATTTT
CAWSVYRDSGNTIYF
>TRBJ2-3|17|TRBV9|.|TRBD2
TGTGCCAGCAGCGTAGGCGCTAGCGGGGGAGTCTCAGATACGCAGTATTTT
CASSVGASGGVSDTQYF